The following is a TCR beta chain sequence with its context. Antigen specificity is unknown. Sequencing used immunoSEQ multiplex PCR; TCRdb keeps in-frame clones, though not all of them. The sample holds 350,000 to 500,000 clones, roughly nine tenths seen once. The CDR3 length is 14 residues. From germline, CDR1 is SGDLS and CDR2 YYNGEE. V gave up 0 bases and J gave up 7 bases; unmatched junction bases: 2. The sample belongs to a study of Ad26.COV2.S vaccination and SARS-CoV-2 variants. Study information: Intramuscular Ad26.COV2.S doses were given once or twice, 56 days apart.

Regarding the study as a whole: Reported findings describe substantial breadth in spike-specific CD8+ and CD4+ T cell responses following vaccination.

The sample's treatment: about 20 received Ad26.COV2.S at low or high dose, single or two shots; 5 received placebo; per-sample allocation not given. It was on day 63 after the first vaccine or placebo injection that samples were taken. Wuhan-strain spike was delivered by a replication-incompetent Ad26 vector. The clonotype comes from a person between 18 and 60 years old who received the Ad26.COV2.S COVID-19 vaccine or a placebo. This rearrangement joins TRBV9 to TRBJ1-5; 9 nucleotides line up with TRBD1. The source was peripheral blood, collected in a trial of Ad26.COV2.S vaccine versus placebo. CDR3 coding DNA: TGTGCCAGCAGCGTAGGGACAGGGGAACAGCCCCAGCATTTT. Translation: CASSVGTGEQPQHF.